This T cell receptor (beta chain) is drawn from a study of blood T cell repertoires in COVID-19. Study background: The cDNA or gDNA used as material had been derived from T cells, B-cell-depleted T cells, or PBMCs.

Looked up from germline, CDR1 is SQVTM and CDR2 is ANQGSEA. This CDR3 region has 14 residues. Trimming removed 4 bases from V and 4 bases from J; junction bases left unmatched: 10. Seattle cases were enrolled at active infection and followed longitudinally. Sequenced by immunoSEQ multiplex PCR; TCRdb stores in-frame clones only, minus some. The data contain roughly 380,000 clones, over 75% of them singletons. This rearrangement joins TRBV29-1 to TRBJ2-7, with 7 bases identical to TRBD1. Sequencing was performed on peripheral blood. This TCR was sampled from a middle-aged woman with COVID-19, enrolled during active disease. CDR3: CSVALVGTVYEQYF. In DNA form, the CDR3 reads TGCAGCGTTGCTCTAGTCGGGACAGTTTACGAGCAGTACTTC.